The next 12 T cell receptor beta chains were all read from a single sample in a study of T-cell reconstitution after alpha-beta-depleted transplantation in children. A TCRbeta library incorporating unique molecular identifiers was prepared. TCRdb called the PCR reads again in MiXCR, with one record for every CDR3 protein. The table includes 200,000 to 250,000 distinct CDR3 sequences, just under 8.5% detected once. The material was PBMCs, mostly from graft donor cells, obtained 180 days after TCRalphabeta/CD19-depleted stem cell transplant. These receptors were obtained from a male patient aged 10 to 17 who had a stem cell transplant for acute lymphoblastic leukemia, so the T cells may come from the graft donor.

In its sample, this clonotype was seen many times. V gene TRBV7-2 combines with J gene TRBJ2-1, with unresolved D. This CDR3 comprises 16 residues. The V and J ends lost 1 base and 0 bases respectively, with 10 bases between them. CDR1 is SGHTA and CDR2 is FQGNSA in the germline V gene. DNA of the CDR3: TGTGCCAGCAGCTTAGGGCGGCCTAGCTCCTACAATGAGCAGTTCTTC. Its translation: CASSLGRPSSYNEQFF.

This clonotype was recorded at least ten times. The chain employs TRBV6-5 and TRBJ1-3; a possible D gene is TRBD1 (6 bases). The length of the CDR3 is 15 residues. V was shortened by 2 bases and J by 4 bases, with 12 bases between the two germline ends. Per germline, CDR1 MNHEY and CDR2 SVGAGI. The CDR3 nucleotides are TGTGCCAGCAGTTACACCAGGGGACCCGGAAACACCATATATTTT. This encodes CASSYTRGPGNTIYF.

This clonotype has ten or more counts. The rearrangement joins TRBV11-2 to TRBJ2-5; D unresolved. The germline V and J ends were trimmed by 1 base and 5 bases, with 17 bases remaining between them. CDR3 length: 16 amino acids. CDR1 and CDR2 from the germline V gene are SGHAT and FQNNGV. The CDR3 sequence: CASSLVSPYPTETQYF. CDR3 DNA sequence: TGTGCCAGCAGCTTAGTGTCCCCTTACCCAACGGAGACCCAGTACTTC.

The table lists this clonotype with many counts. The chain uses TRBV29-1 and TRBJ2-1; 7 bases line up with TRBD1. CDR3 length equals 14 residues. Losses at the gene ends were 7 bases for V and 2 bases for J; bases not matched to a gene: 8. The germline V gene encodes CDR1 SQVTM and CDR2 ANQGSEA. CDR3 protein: CSADRAVTYNEQFF. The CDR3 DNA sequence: TGCAGCGCCGACAGGGCCGTTACCTACAATGAGCAGTTCTTC.

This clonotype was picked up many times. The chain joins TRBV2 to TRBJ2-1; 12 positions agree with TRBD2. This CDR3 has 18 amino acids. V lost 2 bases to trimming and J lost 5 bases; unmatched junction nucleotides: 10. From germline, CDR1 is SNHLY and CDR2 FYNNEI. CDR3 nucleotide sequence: TGTGCCAGCAGTGAACCTCTAGCGGGAGGGTGGGACGACAATGAGCAGTTCTTC. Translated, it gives CASSEPLAGGWDDNEQFF.

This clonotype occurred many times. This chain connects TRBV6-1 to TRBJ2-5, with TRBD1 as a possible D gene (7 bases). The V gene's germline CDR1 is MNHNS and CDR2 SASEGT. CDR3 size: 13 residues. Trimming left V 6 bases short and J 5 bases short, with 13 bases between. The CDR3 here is CASRAQGRETQYF. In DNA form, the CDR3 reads TGTGCCAGCAGAGCACAGGGGAGGGAGACCCAGTACTTC.

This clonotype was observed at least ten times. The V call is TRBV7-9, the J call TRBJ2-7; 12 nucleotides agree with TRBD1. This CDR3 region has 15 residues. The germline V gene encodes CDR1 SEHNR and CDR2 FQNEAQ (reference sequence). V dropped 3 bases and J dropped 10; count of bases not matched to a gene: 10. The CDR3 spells CASSFLPGQGAEQYF. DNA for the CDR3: TGTGCCAGCAGCTTCTTACCGGGACAGGGGGCTGAACAGTACTTC.

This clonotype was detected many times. CDR3: CATRPGADEQYF. The CDR3 DNA reads TGTGCCACCCGACCCGGGGCAGACGAGCAGTACTTC. The V gene is TRBV24-1, the J gene TRBJ2-7; the D call may be TRBD1 or TRBD2 (5 bases each). V lost 9 bases to trimming and J lost 5 bases, with 13 bases between them. Germline CDR1 reads KGHDR; CDR2 reads SFDVKD. This CDR3 comprises 12 residues.

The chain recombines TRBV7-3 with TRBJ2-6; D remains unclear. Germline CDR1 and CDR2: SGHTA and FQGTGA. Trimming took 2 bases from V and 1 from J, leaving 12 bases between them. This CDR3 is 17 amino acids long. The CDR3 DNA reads TGTGCCAGCAGCTTAGGACCTACCGTGTCTGGGGCCAACGTCCTGACTTTC. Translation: CASSLGPTVSGANVLTF.

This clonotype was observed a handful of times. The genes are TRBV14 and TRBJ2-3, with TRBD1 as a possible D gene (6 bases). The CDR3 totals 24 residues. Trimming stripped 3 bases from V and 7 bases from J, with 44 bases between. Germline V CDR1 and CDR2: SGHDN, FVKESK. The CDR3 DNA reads TGTGCCAGCAGCCACCTCTACGGACAGCGAAGAACTAGACAGCCCGTTTCCCCTATGTATACGCAGTATTTT. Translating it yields CASSHLYGQRRTRQPVSPMYTQYF.

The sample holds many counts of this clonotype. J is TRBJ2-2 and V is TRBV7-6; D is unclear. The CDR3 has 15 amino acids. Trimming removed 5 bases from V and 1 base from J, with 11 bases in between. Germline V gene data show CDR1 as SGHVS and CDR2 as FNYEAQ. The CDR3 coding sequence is TGTGCCAGCAGCCAATACGGCCTGAACACCGGGGAGCTGTTTTTT. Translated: CASSQYGLNTGELFF.

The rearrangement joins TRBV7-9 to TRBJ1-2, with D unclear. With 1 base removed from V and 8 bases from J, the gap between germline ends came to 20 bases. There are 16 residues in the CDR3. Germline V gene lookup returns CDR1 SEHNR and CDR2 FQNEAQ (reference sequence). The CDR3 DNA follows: TGTGCCAGCAGCTTAGGGGGAGACCTATTAACTAGAGGCTACACCTTC. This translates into CASSLGGDLLTRGYTF.